This T cell receptor beta chain was found in a study of OX40 agonist ivuxolimab in advanced cancers. A note on the overall study: Ivuxolimab, which targeted the costimulatory receptor OX40 (CD134), was an agonistic, fully human IgG2 monoclonal antibody. Intravenous ivuxolimab was administered to patients every 2 weeks at six dose levels: 0.01, 0.1, 0.3, 1.5, 3 and 10 mg/kg. Of the 50 to 55 dose-escalation patients, hepatocellular carcinoma was present in about 19, melanoma in approximately 15, renal cell carcinoma in 9 and head and neck cancer in 9. In the dose-escalation cohort, around 80% of patients were male, and the mean age was roughly 56 years with a range of roughly 20 to 85. Prior anti-PD-1, anti-PD-L1 or anti-CTLA-4 therapy was permitted, and about 40% of dose-escalation patients had received checkpoint inhibitors. Three dose-escalation patients achieved partial responses, one with hepatocellular carcinoma and two with cutaneous melanoma. The purpose of peripheral TCRbeta sequencing was to test whether ivuxolimab changed TCR sequence diversity and led to clonal T-cell expansion. The monotherapy dose-escalation portion (N ≈ 50 patients) of the phase I ivuxolimab trial is reported in the paper.

The trial excluded patients who had a history of autoimmune disease or were on systemic immunosuppression. In every dose cohort, peripheral blood was drawn for TCR sequencing at baseline, cycle 4 day 1, and cycle 7 day 1. The samples were drawn from a first-in-human, open-label, multicenter phase I dose-escalation trial of ivuxolimab. Adults with locally advanced or metastatic melanoma, renal cell carcinoma, hepatocellular carcinoma or head and neck squamous cell carcinoma were enrolled in the trial. Before TCR sequencing, CD4+ T cells and CD8+ T cells were sorted from peripheral blood as separate populations. As concerns this clone: Its antigen is not yet known. It has no much larger one-base neighbor in the sample; base qualities were not kept.

What the research found in general, with its limitations: In the 0.1-3.0 mg/kg groups, partial responders were among the patients with the lowest normalized peripheral clonal expansion, particularly in CD8+ T cells. Low levels of normalized T-cell clonal expansion were also seen in some nonresponding patients. The antigen specificity of the peripheral T cells that underwent clonal expansion was not determined. Clonal expansion of both CD4+ and CD8+ blood T cells was observed from baseline to week 6 at doses 0.1 to 3.0 mg/kg. On average, CD8+ T cells showed more expanded clones than CD4+ T cells after ivuxolimab.

Trimming removed 7 bases from V and 3 bases from J, leaving 7 bases between the germline ends. From the cysteine through the phenylalanine, the CDR3 covers 11 amino acids. Left in the record is the CDR3 DNA by itself, 33 bases read in frame from the first base. Genomic DNA was isolated from the sorted cells so that the TCRbeta CDR3 region could be sequenced. The immunoSEQ Assay was used to sequence the TCRbeta CDR3 regions. TCRdb holds this immuneACCESS table with in-frame rearrangements only. Some clones are missing; in checked studies, unresolved V genes explain under half, and the rest has no known cause. This sample lists under 80,000 clones; around 87% were detected once. Jointly, the top ten make up roughly 8.6% of the sample.

This sequence was found in an adult with an advanced solid tumor such as melanoma, head and neck, liver or kidney cancer. The sample here was CD4+ or CD8+ T cells sorted from blood, taken in a trial of the OX40 agonist ivuxolimab. The rearranged segments are TRBV6-7 and TRBJ2-7, with the D segment identity uncertain. TRBV6-7 has ORF status, its function being uncertain. The CDR3 here reads CASTGCYEQYF. Here is the DNA: TGTGCCAGCACGGGTTGCTACGAGCAGTACTTC.